The T cell receptor beta chain described here comes from a study of OX40 agonist ivuxolimab in advanced cancers. Only in-frame clones appear in the TCRdb table, and some are missing; sequencing was by immunoSEQ multiplex PCR. The table shows roughly 40,000 clones, with more than 70% occurring only once. In the case of this clone: Its ends do not fully match the called genes, so a read error is possible.

The starting material was CD4+ or CD8+ T cells sorted from blood, obtained in a trial of the OX40 agonist ivuxolimab. The sequence was obtained from an adult with an advanced solid tumor such as melanoma, head and neck, liver or kidney cancer.

The CDR3 sequence: CAGRKAGVIETQYF. Written as DNA, the CDR3 is TGTGCCGGCAGGAAAGCGGGTGTCATAGAGACCCAGTACTTC. The chain is built from TRBV27 and TRBJ2-5, with D tentatively TRBD2 (6 bases). This CDR3 has 14 residues. Germline V CDR1 and CDR2: MNHEY, SMNVEV (reference sequence).